The clone carrying this TCR beta chain has ten or more counts. Its specificity is unknown. The missing CDR3 end, 3 residues past where the read stops, is filled in from the germline J gene. Using immunoSEQ multiplex PCR, the repertoire was profiled, and TCRdb retains in-frame clones only, with some absent. Singletons are absent from the sample, which has about 28,000 clones. The data derive from a study of T cell clonality in common variable immunodeficiency. Whole-study results and caveats: Compared with controls, CVID subjects had fewer shared TCRbeta clones. TCRbeta clonality was increased in CVID versus healthy controls.

V lost 3 bases, J lost 0 bases, and 10 bases lay in between. In germline, CDR1 is SGHDT, CDR2 YYEEEE. The CDR3 extends over 15 amino acids. V is TRBV5-6 and J is TRBJ2-1, with D tentatively TRBD1 (6 bases). This clonotype originated in a person aged 18 to 70 in good health. The sequenced sample consisted of peripheral blood mononuclear cells. The covered CDR3 bases are TGTGCCAGCAGCTCCACAGGGAGCTCCTACAATGAG. Protein: CASSSTGSSYNE. The entire CDR3 protein reads CASSSTGSSYNEQFF. Combining the CDR3 with reference TRBV5-6 and TRBJ2-1 gives the whole variable domain DAGVTQSPTHLIKTRGQQVTLRCSPKSGHDTVSWYQQALGQGPQFIFQYYEEEERQRGNFPDRFSGHQFPNYSSELNVNALLLGDSALYLCASSSTGSSYNEQFFGPGTRLTVL.